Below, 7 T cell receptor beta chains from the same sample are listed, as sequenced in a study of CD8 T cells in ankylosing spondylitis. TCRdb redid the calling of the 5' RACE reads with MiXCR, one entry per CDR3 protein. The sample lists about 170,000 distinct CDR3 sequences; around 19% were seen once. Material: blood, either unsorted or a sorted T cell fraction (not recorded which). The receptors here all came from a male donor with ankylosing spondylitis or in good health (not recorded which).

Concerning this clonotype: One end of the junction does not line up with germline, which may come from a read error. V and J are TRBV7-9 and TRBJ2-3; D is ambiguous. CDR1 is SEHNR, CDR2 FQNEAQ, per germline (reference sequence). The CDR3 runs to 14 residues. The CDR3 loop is CTSSRSWGTDTQYF. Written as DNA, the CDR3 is TGTACCAGCAGCCGCTCTTGGGGCACAGATACGCAGTATTTT. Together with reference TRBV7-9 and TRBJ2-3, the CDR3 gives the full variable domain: DTGVSQNPRHKITKRGQNVTFRCDPISEHNRLYWYRQTLGQGPEFLTYFQNEAQLEKSRLLSDRFSAERPKGSFSTLEIQRTEQGDSAMYLCTSSRSWGTDTQYFGPGTRLTVL.

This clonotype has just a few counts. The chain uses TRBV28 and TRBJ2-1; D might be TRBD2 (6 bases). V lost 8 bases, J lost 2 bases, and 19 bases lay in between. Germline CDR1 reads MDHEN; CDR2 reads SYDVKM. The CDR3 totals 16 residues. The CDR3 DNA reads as TGTGCCAGCTCAATATCGGGATGGGAGGCCTACAATGAGCAGTTCTTC. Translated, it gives CASSISGWEAYNEQFF. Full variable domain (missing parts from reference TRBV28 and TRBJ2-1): DVKVTQSSRYLVKRTGEKVFLECVQDMDHENMFWYRQDPGLGLRLIYFSYDVKMKEKGDIPEGYSVSREKKERFSLILESASTNQTSMYLCASSISGWEAYNEQFFGPGTRLTVL.

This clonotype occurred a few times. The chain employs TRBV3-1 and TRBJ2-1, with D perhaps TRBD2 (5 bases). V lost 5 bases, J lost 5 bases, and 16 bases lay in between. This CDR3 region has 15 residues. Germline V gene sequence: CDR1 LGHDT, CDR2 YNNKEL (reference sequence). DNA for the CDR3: TGTGCCAGCAGCTATACGGGTAGCGTAGACAATGAGCAGTTCTTC. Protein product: CASSYTGSVDNEQFF.

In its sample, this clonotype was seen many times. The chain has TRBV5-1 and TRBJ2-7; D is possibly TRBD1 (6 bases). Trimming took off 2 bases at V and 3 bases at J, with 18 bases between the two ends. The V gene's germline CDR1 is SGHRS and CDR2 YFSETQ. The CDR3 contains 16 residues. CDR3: CASSLSSGAGDYEQYF. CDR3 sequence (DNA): TGCGCCAGCAGCTTATCGTCAGGGGCGGGCGACTACGAGCAGTACTTC.

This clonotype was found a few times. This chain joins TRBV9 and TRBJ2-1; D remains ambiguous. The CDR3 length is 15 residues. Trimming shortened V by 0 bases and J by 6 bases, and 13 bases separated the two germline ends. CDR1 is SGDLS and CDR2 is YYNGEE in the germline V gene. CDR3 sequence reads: CASSVDEGHRNEQFF. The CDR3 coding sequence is TGTGCCAGCAGCGTAGATGAAGGGCATCGCAATGAGCAGTTCTTC.

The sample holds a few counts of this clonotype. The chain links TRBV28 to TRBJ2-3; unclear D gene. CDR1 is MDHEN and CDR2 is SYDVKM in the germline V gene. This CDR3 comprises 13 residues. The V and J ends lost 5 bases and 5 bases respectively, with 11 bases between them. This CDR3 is CASSPPSLDTQYF. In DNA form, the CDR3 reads TGTGCCAGCAGTCCTCCTAGTTTAGATACGCAGTATTTT.

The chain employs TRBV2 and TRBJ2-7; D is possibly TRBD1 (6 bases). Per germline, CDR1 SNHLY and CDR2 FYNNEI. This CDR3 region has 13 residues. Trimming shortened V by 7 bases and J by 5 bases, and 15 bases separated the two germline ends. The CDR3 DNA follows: TGTGCCAGCAATCCCCAGGGGAGCGACGAGCAGTACTTC. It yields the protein CASNPQGSDEQYF. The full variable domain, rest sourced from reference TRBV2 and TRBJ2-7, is EPEVTQTPSHQVTQMGQEVILRCVPISNHLYFYWYRQILGQKVEFLVSFYNNEISEKSEIFDDQFSVERPDGSNFTLKIRSTKLEDSAMYFCASNPQGSDEQYFGPGTRLTVT.